This T cell receptor beta chain was identified during a study of CD8 T cells in ankylosing spondylitis (dated by TCRdb to about 2017). Regarding the research as a whole: The study profiled T cell receptor beta repertoires in healthy donors and ankylosing spondylitis patients to find disease-linked TCR variants. Peripheral blood samples were taken, and synovial fluid was additionally collected from ankylosing spondylitis patients. In total, the full study cohort was made up of over a hundred healthy donors and 25 ankylosing spondylitis patients.

Instrument on record: Illumina HiSeq 2500. Quantitative 5'-RACE with molecular barcodes was the method used to prepare the TCR beta libraries. As for the authors' bioinformatics: To identify disease-linked TCR variants, a new computational method was used, one built on a probabilistic model of VDJ rearrangement. TCRdb handled the public reads itself, with Q25 trimming in fastp and clone calling in MiXCR, and kept productive beta chains. All rows with the same CDR3 protein become a single entry with the most common DNA and genes. It is TCRdb's table, rather than the study itself, that gives the V and J calls and clone size. The sample table contains about 750,000 distinct CDR3 sequences; only one count was recorded for around 19% of them. Jointly, the top ten make up about 19% of the sample. The sample holds a few counts of this clonotype. Which antigen it targets is not known. No base qualities exist here, and no much larger clone lies one base off it.

Compared with germline, V lacks 6 bases and J lacks 0 bases; bases without a gene match: 1. From cysteine to phenylalanine, the CDR3 is 15 amino acids long. Only CDR3 DNA remains: 45 bases, in frame from the first base. Per the germline V gene, SGHAT is the CDR1 and FQNNGV is the CDR2. Study-wide conclusions, independent of this receptor: Some of the motif variants had been reported before in the synovial fluid and blood of reactive arthritis patients, a finding that suggests common disease-initiation mechanisms. A TCR beta motif of several highly homologous amino acid variants appeared characteristic of blood from ankylosing spondylitis patients. The disease-linked clones showed a CD8+ phenotype and occurred at relatively low frequencies in peripheral blood. The disease-linked clones were reported to be significantly enriched in matched synovial fluid samples from ankylosing spondylitis patients.

The chain is encoded by TRBV11-2 joined to TRBJ2-4, and TRBD2 aligns with 11 junction nucleotides. Material for sequencing was blood, either unsorted or a sorted T cell fraction (not recorded which). This clonotype originated in a male donor with ankylosing spondylitis. This receptor carries the CDR3 CASSGTSGAKNIQYF. The sequence in DNA is TGTGCCAGCAGTGGGACTAGCGGAGCCAAAAACATTCAGTACTTC. The CDR3, completed at both ends by the reference TRBV11-2 and TRBJ2-4 genes, gives the full variable domain EAGVAQSPRYKIIEKRQSVAFWCNPISGHATLYWYQQILGQGPKLLIQFQNNGVVDDSQLPKDRFSAERLKGVDSTLKIQPAKLEDSAVYLCASSGTSGAKNIQYFGAGTRLSVL.